The clone carrying this T cell receptor beta chain was counted once. The data belong to a study of shared T cell receptors in the human thymus. Data came from immunoSEQ multiplex PCR; TCRdb stores just in-frame clones and leaves some out. This repertoire shows some 700,000 clones, 70% to 90% found once; its top ten account for about 0.01%. Looked up from germline, CDR1 is MNHEY and CDR2 is SMNVEV (reference sequence). The CDR3 runs 18 residues. Trimming cost V 3 bases and J 1 base; bases outside gene matches: 7. These sequences were also reported in another study, on human thymus T cells. That report notes: Repertoires from thymus and blood appeared to show biased V and J gene usage.

The chain uses TRBV27 and TRBJ2-1; TRBD2 agrees at 12 bases. Sequenced: thymocytes. The sequence was collected from a boy in the first two years of life with a congenital heart defect. The CDR3 protein is CASSFRLAGGPSYNEQFF. The CDR3 region has the DNA TGTGCCAGCAGTTTTCGGCTAGCGGGAGGGCCGTCCTACAATGAGCAGTTCTTC.